The 28 T cell receptor beta chains reported below all come from one sample, sequenced in a study of vaccination and CD4 T cells after COVID-19. Sequencing of DNA taken from cultured CD4+ T cells relied on the Oncomine TCR Beta short-read assay. TCRdb itself ran the PCR reads through MiXCR, one entry per CDR3 protein. The table records some 17,000 distinct CDR3 sequences, 51% of them present only once. Their target antigens are unknown. Time point: late sampling 161 to 241 days after vaccination in a few convalescent patients. The treatment here: approximately 10-day PBMC culture with coronavirus spike peptide pools or control peptides (ViraFEST assay). Sequences were derived from CD4+ T cells from blood, cultured in vitro, sampled about 7 months after SARS-CoV-2 vaccination. The origin of the receptors is a human donor who had recovered from COVID-19.

The chain recombines TRBV6-1 with TRBJ2-6; weak D call: TRBD1 (6 bases). The length of the CDR3 is 17 residues. Trimming removed 5 bases at V and 2 bases at J, with 16 bases between. Per germline, CDR1 MNHNS and CDR2 SASEGT. CDR3 loop: CASSPLGQSAGANVLTF. As DNA, the CDR3 is TGTGCCAGCAGTCCTCTAGGACAGTCTGCTGGGGCCAACGTCCTGACTTTC.

This sequence joins TRBV2 and TRBJ1-6, with D tentatively TRBD1 (5 bases). V was cut by 4 bases and J by 10 bases, with 14 bases left in between. From germline, CDR1 is SNHLY and CDR2 FYNNEI. This CDR3 spans 14 amino acids. The CDR3 spells CASSGGRVSSPLHF. Here the CDR3 DNA reads TGTGCCAGCAGTGGTGGCAGGGTTTCCTCACCCCTCCACTTT.

V gene TRBV12-3 or TRBV12-4 combines with J gene TRBJ1-5; D gene ambiguous. The CDR3 runs 15 residues. Trimming removed 5 bases at V and 7 bases at J, with 18 bases between. CDR3 residues: CASSTGSSSGQPQHF. Written as DNA, the CDR3 is TGTGCCAGCAGTACCGGGTCTTCCTCCGGGCAGCCCCAGCATTTT.

This chain connects TRBV19 to TRBJ1-2, with TRBD1 as a possible D gene (6 bases). The CDR3 sequence is 17 residues long. Germline V gene data show CDR1 as LNHDA and CDR2 as SQIVND (reference sequence). V gave up 3 bases and J gave up 7 bases, with 24 bases separating them. Here the CDR3 reads CASSMFEVRDTVGGYTF. The CDR3 DNA sequence: TGTGCCAGTAGTATGTTCGAGGTCCGGGACACAGTGGGTGGCTACACCTTC.

This clonotype was picked up a small number of times. The J gene is TRBJ2-1, the V gene TRBV19; D is undetermined. The CDR3 is 16 amino acids. Germline assignment: CDR1 LNHDA and CDR2 SQIVND (reference sequence). V was shortened by 5 bases and J by 0 bases, with 14 bases between the two germline ends. CDR3 loop: CASSPTQTNSYNEQFF. The CDR3 DNA follows: TGTGCCAGTAGTCCGACCCAGACCAACTCCTACAATGAGCAGTTCTTC.

The gene calls are TRBV6-1 and TRBJ1-5; D is possibly TRBD1 (5 bases). Germline V gene data show CDR1 as MNHNS and CDR2 as SASEGT. This CDR3 spans 14 amino acids. V was shortened by 8 bases and J by 6 bases, with 17 bases between the two germline ends. CDR3 nucleotides: TGTGCCAGCCGGCCTCAGGGAATCAGTCAGCCCCAGCATTTT. Encoded protein: CASRPQGISQPQHF.

A few counts support this clonotype. This sequence joins TRBV11-2 and TRBJ1-6; TRBD1 might be the D (6 bases). V was clipped by 6 bases and J by 0 bases, with 12 bases between them. Germline V CDR1 and CDR2: SGHAT, FQNNGV. The CDR3 sequence is 16 residues long. The CDR3 nucleotides are TGTGCCAGCAGGGACAGCGAGAGCTCCTATAATTCACCCCTCCACTTT. It codes for CASRDSESSYNSPLHF.

The rearrangement joins TRBV24-1 to TRBJ2-2; 7 bases agree with TRBD1. Looked up from germline, CDR1 is KGHDR and CDR2 is SFDVKD. J lost 4 bases, V lost 3 bases, and 4 bases had no gene match. The CDR3 runs 15 residues. CDR3 loop: CATSDGGQLTGELFF. For the CDR3, the DNA is TGTGCCACCAGTGATGGGGGACAGCTCACCGGGGAGCTGTTTTTT.

The genes are TRBV27 and TRBJ2-6; 8 bases are shared with TRBD1. This CDR3 has 21 amino acids. V was clipped by 0 bases and J by 0 bases; unmatched bases: 13. The V gene's germline CDR1 is MNHEY and CDR2 SMNVEV (reference sequence). The CDR3 spells CASSLSRQGSRESSGANVLTF. CDR3 nucleotides: TGTGCCAGCAGTTTATCCCGACAGGGGTCCCGAGAAAGCTCTGGGGCCAACGTCCTGACTTTC.

The chain joins TRBV7-2 to TRBJ1-6, with 7 nucleotides matching TRBD1. The V gene end was trimmed by 5 bases and the J gene end by 5 bases; junction bases not matched to a gene: 9. CDR1 and CDR2 (germline): SGHTA, FQGNSA. The CDR3 is 16 amino acids. CDR3 DNA sequence: TGTGCCAGCAGCCTAGGACCACAGGGGAATAATTCACCCCTCCACTTT. Translating it yields CASSLGPQGNNSPLHF.

The gene calls are TRBV20-1 and TRBJ1-2; 7 bases agree with TRBD1. Germline CDR1 is DFQATT and CDR2 is SNEGSKA (reference sequence). J gave up 4 bases and V 0 bases, and 14 bases lay outside the gene matches. This CDR3 spans 17 amino acids. The CDR3 spells CSARDDRVQDWGYGYTF. DNA for the CDR3: TGCAGTGCTAGAGATGACAGGGTGCAGGATTGGGGCTATGGCTACACCTTC.

V is TRBV25-1 and J is TRBJ2-3; TRBD1 matches at 8 bases. CDR3 length equals 13 residues. CDR1 is MGHDK and CDR2 is SYGVNS in the germline V gene. With V trimmed by 6 bases and J by 5 bases, 4 bases remained unmatched. The CDR3 region is CASRGQALDTQYF. The CDR3 DNA is TGTGCCAGCAGGGGACAGGCACTAGATACGCAGTATTTT.

This chain links TRBV7-9 with TRBJ1-2; possibly TRBD1 for D (5 bases). Germline V gene data show CDR1 as SEHNR and CDR2 as FQNEAQ (reference sequence). V was trimmed by 3 bases and J by 6 bases, leaving 23 bases between them. This CDR3 is 17 amino acids long. The chain's CDR3 is CASSFTGDRALKDGYTF. The CDR3 DNA is TGTGCCAGCAGCTTTACGGGGGACCGAGCGCTTAAAGATGGCTACACCTTC. The entire variable domain, with the rest obtained from reference TRBV7-9 and TRBJ1-2, is as follows: DTGVSQNPRHKITKRGQNVTFRCDPISEHNRLYWYRQTLGQGPEFLTYFQNEAQLEKSRLLSDRFSAERPKGSFSTLEIQRTEQGDSAMYLCASSFTGDRALKDGYTFGSGTRLTVV.

This clonotype came up a few times. In nucleotides, the CDR3 is TGCAGTGCTAGGGCCAGGGCGCGTAGCAACTATGGCTACACCTTC. This gives the protein CSARARARSNYGYTF. The V gene is TRBV20-1, the J gene TRBJ1-2; D might be TRBD1 (5 bases). The CDR3 is made up of 15 amino acids. The germline gives CDR1 DFQATT, CDR2 SNEGSKA (reference sequence). V was trimmed by 3 bases and J by 2 bases, leaving 16 bases between them.

The chain joins TRBV20-1 to TRBJ2-5; 11 bases fit TRBD1. Germline lookup yields CDR1 DFQATT and CDR2 SNEGSKA (reference sequence). This CDR3 is 18 amino acids long. The trim removed 3 bases at V and 3 bases at J, leaving 15 bases unmatched. CDR3 sequence reads: CSARVMRTGGVPEETQYF. The CDR3 coding sequence is TGCAGTGCTAGGGTGATGCGGACAGGGGGCGTACCCGAAGAGACCCAGTACTTC.

In this sample, this clonotype turned up a few times. The CDR3 nucleotides are TGTGCCACCAGCAGAGATCTCCCGGGAGTCGGCTACGAGCAGTACTTC. Protein: CATSRDLPGVGYEQYF. The chain joins TRBV15 to TRBJ2-7, with D possibly TRBD2 on 6 matching bases. V was pared by 0 bases and J by 3 bases, with 15 bases between. Germline assignment: CDR1 LNHNV and CDR2 YYDKDF (reference sequence). This CDR3 is 16 amino acids long.

The V gene is TRBV7-8, the J gene TRBJ2-1, with TRBD1 matching 9 bases. Trimming at V came to 5 bases and at J to 10 bases, leaving 6 bases not matched to a gene. This CDR3 has 13 amino acids. Germline V gene data show CDR1 as SGHVS and CDR2 as FQNEAQ. CDR3 amino acids: CASSPRTGEEQFF. Here the CDR3 DNA reads TGTGCCAGCAGCCCCCGGACAGGGGAAGAGCAGTTCTTC.

Here the CDR3 DNA reads TGTGCCAGCAGCTTGGGGACAACTAACTATGGCTACACCTTC. This translates into CASSLGTTNYGYTF. The chain recombines TRBV5-4 with TRBJ1-2, with D possibly matching TRBD1 (5 bases). Germline V gene data show CDR1 as SGHNT and CDR2 as YYREEE (reference sequence). The V and J ends lost 0 bases and 0 bases respectively, with 6 bases between them. The CDR3 spans 14 residues.

CDR3 DNA: TGTGCCAGCAGCTCACCCGGACAGGTGGGGTTCTTC. It codes for CASSSPGQVGFF. This chain uses TRBV5-6 with TRBJ2-1; 7 nucleotides agree with TRBD1. V gave up 3 bases and J gave up 15 bases; unmatched junction bases: 9. This CDR3 is built from 12 residues. Germline CDR1 is SGHDT and CDR2 is YYEEEE.

With respect to this clonotype: At one end, the junction sequence differs from germline, possibly due to a read error. This chain joins TRBV27 and TRBJ2-5, with D unresolved. Germline loops: CDR1 MNHEY, CDR2 SMNVEV (reference sequence). CDR3 length: 13 amino acids. The CDR3: CVSSLRVAETQYF. CDR3 sequence (DNA): TGTGTCAGCAGTCTAAGAGTGGCAGAGACCCAGTACTTC.

The rearrangement joins TRBV7-2 to TRBJ2-7; D unresolved. Deletions cut 4 bases from V and 5 bases from J, with 9 bases between. Germline assignment: CDR1 SGHTA and CDR2 FQGNSA. This CDR3 has 12 amino acids. The CDR3 bases are TGTGCCAGCAGCTCGTATGCCCACGAGCAGTACTTC. Protein product: CASSSYAHEQYF.

The rearrangement uses TRBV20-1 and TRBJ2-7; D is perhaps TRBD1 (6 bases). Trimming shortened V by 6 bases and J by 0 bases, and 12 bases separated the two germline ends. Per the germline V gene, CDR1 is DFQATT and CDR2 is SNEGSKA (reference sequence). The CDR3 length is 13 residues. In DNA form, the CDR3 reads TGCAGTGCCATTCGGGACACCTCCTACGAGCAGTACTTC. Residues: CSAIRDTSYEQYF.

J is TRBJ2-5 and V is TRBV20-1; D is possibly TRBD2 (6 bases). The V gene lost 0 bases and the J gene lost 2 bases, with 16 bases spanning the gap. The CDR3 runs 16 residues. Looked up from germline, CDR1 is DFQATT and CDR2 is SNEGSKA (reference sequence). Here the CDR3 reads CSARDVGRNSQETQYF. The DNA of the CDR3 is TGCAGTGCTAGAGATGTAGGGAGGAACTCTCAAGAGACCCAGTACTTC.

This CDR3 is CASSYSGGRVSYEQYF. CDR3 DNA: TGTGCCAGCAGTTACTCGGGGGGGCGCGTTTCCTACGAGCAGTACTTC. V usage is TRBV6-5 and J usage is TRBJ2-7, with D perhaps TRBD2 (7 bases). V was pared by 0 bases and J by 1 base, with 13 bases between. The CDR3 is 16 amino acids. Germline CDR1 and CDR2: MNHEY and SVGAGI.

The gene calls are TRBV4-2 and TRBJ2-7; TRBD2 is a possible D gene (6 bases). Per germline, CDR1 LGHNA and CDR2 YNFKEQ. V was pared by 1 base and J by 0 bases, with 16 bases between. This CDR3 region has 17 residues. CDR3 amino acids: CASSQVGGTQSSYEQYF. CDR3 DNA: TGTGCCAGCAGCCAAGTTGGAGGGACTCAAAGCTCCTACGAGCAGTACTTC.

This chain uses TRBV7-2 with TRBJ1-3; D is unclear. In germline, CDR1 is SGHTA, CDR2 FQGNSA. This CDR3 is built from 16 residues. V gave up 0 bases and J gave up 8 bases, with 17 bases separating them. CDR3 nucleotide sequence: TGTGCCAGCAGCTTAGCGACAAGCTCCTCGGCGGACACCATATATTTT. Translating gives CASSLATSSSADTIYF.

The chain links TRBV6-1 to TRBJ1-5; 11 bases are shared with TRBD1. Germline V gene lookup returns CDR1 MNHNS and CDR2 SASEGT. This CDR3 spans 14 amino acids. With 4 bases clipped from V and 5 bases from J, the junction kept 1 base outside the gene matches. CDR3 DNA: TGTGCCAGCAGTGGGGACAGGGGGTATCAGCCCCAGCATTTT. The encoded protein is CASSGDRGYQPQHF.

J is TRBJ2-4 and V is TRBV6-5; 10 positions match TRBD1. The CDR3 spans 17 residues. CDR1 and CDR2 from the germline V gene are MNHEY and SVGAGI. V was clipped by 4 bases and J by 0 bases; unmatched bases: 6. In DNA form, the CDR3 reads TGTGCCAGCAGTTTGACGACAGGGGGCTTAGCCAAAAACATTCAGTACTTC. Amino acid sequence: CASSLTTGGLAKNIQYF.